This is a list of T cell receptor beta chains from one sample in a study of CD8+ T cells in alopecia areata. Generated by immunoSEQ multiplex PCR, the TCRdb table keeps only in-frame clones and is missing some. The data hold 150,000 or so clones, with around 47% observed a single time. The sequenced material came from CD4+ T cells sorted from blood. These receptors came from a human donor with alopecia areata. Each CDR3 is given with its conserved first and last residue. The D gene is left open where the match is weak. The size entry is marked missing in some rows and otherwise reads once, few, many or a size class.

TRBV2	-	TRBJ1-5	few	TGTGCCAGCAGTGAACGTGTGAATCAGCCCCAGCATTTT	CASSERVNQPQHF
TRBV18	-	TRBJ2-7	-	TGTGCCAGCTCACCACCCGGGAACTCCTACGAGCAGTACTTC	CASSPPGNSYEQYF
TRBV5-4	-	TRBJ2-1	-	TGTGCCAGCAGCCTGCCGGGAGAGGAGCAGTTCTTC	CASSLPGEEQFF
TRBV28	-	TRBJ2-5	-	TGTGCCAGCAGTTTCTGGACAGCTCAAGAGACCCAGTACTTC	CASSFWTAQETQYF
TRBV30	-	TRBJ1-2	-	TGTGCCTATGGCCGAGGGGCGAACGACGGAGGCTACACCTTC	CAYGRGANDGGYTF
TRBV11-2	-	TRBJ2-5	-	TGTGCCAGCAGCCCGGGAGAGACCCAGTACTTC	CASSPGETQYF
TRBV4-1	TRBD2	TRBJ2-5	few	TGCGCCAGCAGACTTCTAGCGGGAGGTCGCCAAGAGACCCAGTACTTC	CASRLLAGGRQETQYF
TRBV6-5	-	TRBJ2-1	once	TGTGCCAGCAGTTACTCCAGGGGGGGTGAGCAGTTCTTC	CASSYSRGGEQFF
TRBV5-6	-	TRBJ1-1	-	TGTGCCAGCAGCTTGCACCGGGACCTGAACACTGAAGCTTTCTTT	CASSLHRDLNTEAFF
TRBV11-2	-	TRBJ2-1	-	TGTGCCAGCAGCTTCATCCCTTACGGCTACAATGAGCAGTTCTTC	CASSFIPYGYNEQFF
TRBV5-1	-	TRBJ1-4	-	TGCGCCAGCAGCCCTGGACAGATCGCTGAAAAACTGTTTTTT	CASSPGQIAEKLFF
TRBV28	-	TRBJ2-5	-	TGTGCCAGCAGTCACACATTCCGGACTGGCAGACAAGAGACCCAGTACTTC	CASSHTFRTGRQETQYF
TRBV7-9	-	TRBJ1-1	once	TGTGCCAGCAGCTATTTCTCGAGTACTGAAGCTTTCTTT	CASSYFSSTEAFF
TRBV30	TRBD2	TRBJ2-5	-	TGTGCCTGGAGTGTAGGCGGGAGCATCGAGACCCAGTACTTC	CAWSVGGSIETQYF
TRBV2	-	TRBJ1-5	few	TGTGCCAGCAGTGACAGGGTCGGCAATCAGCCCCAGCATTTT	CASSDRVGNQPQHF
TRBV5-1	-	TRBJ2-6	-	TGCGCCAGCAGCGCAATCTCTGGGGCCAACGTCCTGACTTTC	CASSAISGANVLTF
TRBV5-1	TRBD2	TRBJ2-3	few	TGCGCCAGCAGCTTGGAGCTAGCGGGACCAACAGATACGCAGTATTTT	CASSLELAGPTDTQYF
TRBV29-1	TRBD2	TRBJ2-7	few	TGCAGCGTTCCGGGACTAGTCGAGCAGTACTTC	CSVPGLVEQYF
TRBV30	-	TRBJ1-1	once	TGTGCCTGGAGTGGAACAGGACAGAATCAAGCTTTCTTT	CAWSGTGQNQAFF
TRBV5-1	TRBD1	TRBJ2-7	many	TGCGCCAGCAGTTCCGGGACAGGAATAGAGCAGTACTTC	CASSSGTGIEQYF
TRBV28	TRBD1	TRBJ2-7	few	TGTGCCAGCGGTTCGACAGGGCCCTACGAGCAGTACTTC	CASGSTGPYEQYF
TRBV10-3	-	TRBJ2-1	-	TGTGCCATCGGGGGTGGTAGCGGAGCCTACAATGAGCAGTTCTTC	CAIGGGSGAYNEQFF
TRBV7-9	-	TRBJ1-4	-	TGTGCCAGCACCCTGGCAGGGCCAAATGAAAAACTGTTTTTT	CASTLAGPNEKLFF
TRBV6-5	TRBD2	TRBJ2-2	-	TGTGCCAGCAGTTCGGGAGGAAGCGGGGAGCTGTTTTTT	CASSSGGSGELFF
TRBV5-8	TRBD2	TRBJ2-1	few	TGTGCCAGCAACTACGGCGGGAGCTCCTACAATGAGCAGTTCTTC	CASNYGGSSYNEQFF
TRBV7-2	-	TRBJ2-4	few	TGTGCCAGCAGCATAAGAGGAAACATTCAGTACTTC	CASSIRGNIQYF
TRBV29-1	TRBD1	TRBJ1-3	-	TGCAGCGCAGGGGGCCAAGGACAATCTGGAAACACCATATATTTT	CSAGGQGQSGNTIYF
TRBV5-1	TRBD2	TRBJ2-3	-	TGCGCCAGCAGCTTGGGGACTAGTAGTGCCACAGATACGCAGTATTTT	CASSLGTSSATDTQYF
TRBV29-1	-	TRBJ1-1	-	TGCAGCGCCCTAGGCAGCGACCACACTGAAGCTTTCTTT	CSALGSDHTEAFF
TRBV29-1	-	TRBJ2-1	few	TGCAGCGTTGAGCATGGTTTGGGGGGCGGACCCGGGAATGAGCAGTTCTTC	CSVEHGLGGGPGNEQFF
TRBV5-1	-	TRBJ2-5	-	TGCGCCAGCAGCCCGGGGGCCACCCAAGAGACCCAGTACTTC	CASSPGATQETQYF
TRBV28	-	TRBJ2-5	few	TGTGCCAGCGGGGGTCAAGAGACCCAGTACTTC	CASGGQETQYF
TRBV9	TRBD2	TRBJ2-1	-	TGTGCCAGCAGCGTAGGCCCAGCGGGAGTGTCTAGTGAGCAGTTCTTC	CASSVGPAGVSSEQFF
TRBV27	TRBD2	TRBJ2-7	-	TGTGCCAGCAGAGTATTAGCGGGAGGGGGATCCGAGCAGTACTTC	CASRVLAGGGSEQYF
TRBV2	TRBD1	TRBJ2-5	few	TGTGCCAGCAGCGGACAGGAAGAGACCCAGTACTTC	CASSGQEETQYF
TRBV28	TRBD1	TRBJ2-7	-	TGTGCCAGCAACAAACCGGACAGGAGTTACGAGCAGTACTTC	CASNKPDRSYEQYF
TRBV6-1	-	TRBJ2-2	few	TGTGCCAGCAGTTATTTCGGAGGGTCCGGGGAGCTGTTTTTT	CASSYFGGSGELFF
TRBV5-1	-	TRBJ2-7	few	TGCGCCAGCATTCTTGGTGGGGCCTACGAGCAGTACTTC	CASILGGAYEQYF
TRBV15	-	TRBJ2-3	-	TGTGCCACCAGCAGTCCAGATACGCAGTATTTT	CATSSPDTQYF
TRBV4-1	-	TRBJ2-5	few	TGCGCCAGCAGCCTCAGAGACGGGACCCAGTACTTC	CASSLRDGTQYF
TRBV29-1	-	TRBJ2-1	few	TGCAGCGTCGGCAGGGGAACCTACAATGAGCAGTTCTTC	CSVGRGTYNEQFF
TRBV29-1	TRBD2	TRBJ2-5	few	TGCAGCGGGGCCCTAGCGGGTCCTCAAGAGACCCAGTACTTC	CSGALAGPQETQYF
TRBV10-3	-	TRBJ1-2	once	TGTGCCATCAGTGAGGGCGACTATGGCTACACCTTC	CAISEGDYGYTF
TRBV9	-	TRBJ2-3	few	TGTGCCAGCAGCCGAGGGGGGACCCTTACCGGCACAGATACGCAGTATTTT	CASSRGGTLTGTDTQYF
TRBV2	-	TRBJ2-1	-	TGTGCCAGCTTGGGCGAGTATTACAATGAGCAGTTCTTC	CASLGEYYNEQFF
TRBV7-9	-	TRBJ2-5	-	TGTGCCAGCAGCCTAGAGAGGGAGACCCAGTACTTC	CASSLERETQYF